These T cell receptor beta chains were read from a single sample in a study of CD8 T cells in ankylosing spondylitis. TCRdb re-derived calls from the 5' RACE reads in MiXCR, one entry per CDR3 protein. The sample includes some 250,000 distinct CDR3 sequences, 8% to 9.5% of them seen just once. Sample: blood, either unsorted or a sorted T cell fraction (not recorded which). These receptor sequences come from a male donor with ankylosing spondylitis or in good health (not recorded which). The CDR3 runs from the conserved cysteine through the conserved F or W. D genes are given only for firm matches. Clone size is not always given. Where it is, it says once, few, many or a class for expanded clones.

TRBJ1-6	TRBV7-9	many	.	TGTGCCAGCAGCTTAGTTTGGTCAGGGAATTCACCCCTCCACTTT	CASSLVWSGNSPLHF
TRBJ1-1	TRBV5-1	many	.	TGCGCCAGCAGCTTGGCCGGGTATAGGAGCACTGAAGCTTTCTTT	CASSLAGYRSTEAFF
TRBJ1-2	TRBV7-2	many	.	TGTGCCAGCAGCCCCTCTCCCCCAGATAGGGGCTACACCTTC	CASSPSPPDRGYTF
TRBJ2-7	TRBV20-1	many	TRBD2	TGCAGTGCCGGGGGGTTAGTCTACGAGCAGTACTTC	CSAGGLVYEQYF
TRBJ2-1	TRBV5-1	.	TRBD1	TGCGCCAGCAGCTTTAGACAGGGGAATGAGCAGTTCTTC	CASSFRQGNEQFF
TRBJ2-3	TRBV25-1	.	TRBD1	TGTGCCAGCAGTGACACGACAGGGGCACAAGTGGATACGCAGTATTTT	CASSDTTGAQVDTQYF
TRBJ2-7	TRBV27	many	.	TGTGCCAGCAGTTGGAGCGGCTCCTCCTACGAGCAGTACTTC	CASSWSGSSYEQYF
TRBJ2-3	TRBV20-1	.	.	TGCAGTGCTAGAGGGATTGGACGGGGGCGCACAGATACGCAGTATTTT	CSARGIGRGRTDTQYF
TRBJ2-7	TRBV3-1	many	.	TGTGCCAGCAGCCGCGACAGCATCCTGTACGAGCAGTACTTC	CASSRDSILYEQYF
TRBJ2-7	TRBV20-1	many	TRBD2	TGCAGTGCTAGAGACCTAGCGGGAGGCACCTACGAGCAGTACTTC	CSARDLAGGTYEQYF
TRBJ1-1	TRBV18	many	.	TGTGCCAGCCGCCCTCGTCTGAACACTGAAGCTTTCTTT	CASRPRLNTEAFF
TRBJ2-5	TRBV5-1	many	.	TGCGCCAGCAAGACAATCGGGGGAAAAGAGACCCAGTACTTC	CASKTIGGKETQYF
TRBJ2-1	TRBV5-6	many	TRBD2	TGTGCCAGCAGCCCGCCGGGACTAGCGGGACTAAAGCAGTTCTTC	CASSPPGLAGLKQFF
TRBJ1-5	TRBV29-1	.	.	TGCAGCGCATTGGACAGAGATCAGCCCCAGCATTTT	CSALDRDQPQHF
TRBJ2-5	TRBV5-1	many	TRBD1	TGCGCCAGCAGCTGGACAGGCCAAGAGACCCAGTACTTC	CASSWTGQETQYF
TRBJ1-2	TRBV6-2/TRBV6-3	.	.	TGTGCCAGCAGCCGCGGACGGGGAACTGGTGGCTACACCTTC	CASSRGRGTGGYTF
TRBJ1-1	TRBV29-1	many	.	TGCAGCGTAGCCACGACCTCACCCGGAGCTTTCTTT	CSVATTSPGAFF
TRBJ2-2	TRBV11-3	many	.	TGTGCCAGCAGCCTCTCCAGGGGTCAGCGGACCACCGGGGAGCTGTTTTTT	CASSLSRGQRTTGELFF